The 24 T cell receptor beta chains presented below share a single source sample, sequenced in a study of tumor-infiltrating lymphocytes in primary liver carcinoma. A primer in the constant region served to generate TCR beta cDNA from roughly 550 ng of total RNA. What produced the TCR beta libraries was three nested multiplex PCR rounds using slightly modified ARM-PCR. PCR rounds one and two used TRBV1-TRBV30 forward primers with a C-beta reverse primer for roughly 10 cycles each. TCRdb re-called the multiplex PCR reads with MiXCR, one entry per CDR3 protein. The table includes roughly 120,000 distinct CDR3 sequences, 55% to 75% detected once. DNA and RNA were both co-extracted from 20-30 mg of bulk tissue that had not been sorted. Sequencing was performed on liver tumor tissue from sampling region 3. Described subset: tumor region T3, left-lateral pole. The receptors come from an older woman with primary liver carcinoma and hepatitis B virus infection.

This clonotype was picked up many times. V and J are TRBV4-1 and TRBJ2-1; the match to TRBD2 covers 7 bases. V lost 0 bases, J lost 9 bases, and 14 bases stayed unmatched. The CDR3 has 17 residues. Germline values: CDR1 MGHRA, CDR2 YSYEKL. CDR3 coding DNA: TGCGCCAGCAGCCAAGATAGCGCTAGCGGCCTCCTCGCTGAGCAGTTCTTC. It yields the protein CASSQDSASGLLAEQFF.

As concerns this clonotype: The junction shows a germline mismatch at one end, possibly a read error. This chain uses TRBV5-6 with TRBJ1-2; 10 positions match TRBD1. CDR1 and CDR2 (germline): SGHDT, YYEEEE. The length of the CDR3 is 19 residues. DNA of the CDR3: TGTGTCAGCGGCTCCAACTACAGGACAGGGGGTTTGAGTAACTATGTCTACACCTTC. It codes for CVSGSNYRTGGLSNYVYTF.

The V and J genes are TRBV4-1 and TRBJ2-7; 9 nucleotides match TRBD1. Germline V gene data show CDR1 as MGHRA and CDR2 as YSYEKL. The ends lost 0 bases at V and 2 bases at J; junction bases unmatched: 8. The CDR3 extends over 17 amino acids. The CDR3 sequence is CASSQDGGQGYPYEQYF. CDR3 nucleotides: TGCGCCAGCAGCCAAGATGGGGGACAGGGTTATCCCTACGAGCAGTACTTC.

With regard to this clonotype: The junction departs from the called germline gene at one end, perhaps through a read error. The rearrangement joins TRBV29-1 to TRBJ2-3, with 8 bases matching TRBD2. From germline, CDR1 is SQVTM and CDR2 ANQGSEA. This CDR3 is 15 amino acids long. The CDR3 nucleotides read TGCGGCTCACGAGGGCTAGCGGGCATCACAGATATGCAGTATTTT. Translation gives CGSRGLAGITDMQYF.

This CDR3 is CASSLGAAIEAFF. For the CDR3, the DNA is TGCGCCAGCAGCTTGGGTGCAGCCATTGAAGCTTTCTTT. The chain is built from TRBV5-1 and TRBJ1-1, with no clear D. The germline V and J ends were trimmed by 0 bases and 7 bases, with 10 bases remaining between them. Germline V lookup: CDR1 SGHRS, CDR2 YFSETQ. This CDR3 comprises 13 residues.

This sequence joins TRBV5-1 and TRBJ2-1; the match to TRBD2 covers 7 bases. Germline CDR1 SGHRS, CDR2 YFSETQ. CDR3 length: 16 residues. With 2 bases clipped from V and 1 base from J, the junction kept 6 bases outside the gene matches. CDR3 protein: CASSFGGSASYNEQFF. The DNA for the CDR3 is TGCGCCAGCAGCTTCGGCGGGAGTGCGTCCTACAATGAGCAGTTCTTC.

On this clonotype: With a much larger clone just one base away, this may be a read error. The chain is built from TRBV10-3 and TRBJ2-1; TRBD2 agrees at 8 bases. The CDR3 length is 15 residues. The V and J ends lost 0 bases and 5 bases, in that order; junction bases with no gene match: 3. Germline V gives CDR1 ENHRY, CDR2 SYGVKD. For the CDR3, the DNA is TGTGCCATCAGTGAGTCGGGACTAGAGGACAATGAGCAGTTCTTC. It is translated as CAISESGLEDNEQFF.

This chain joins TRBV5-1 and TRBJ2-3; D not certain. Germline values: CDR1 SGHRS, CDR2 YFSETQ. Between the trimmed V and J ends, which lost 2 bases and 5 bases, there was a span of 6 bases. This CDR3 contains 12 residues. CDR3 in amino acids: CASSLVGDTQYF. CDR3 DNA sequence: TGCGCCAGCAGCTTAGTAGGAGATACGCAGTATTTT. Full variable domain (rest looked up from reference TRBV5-1 and TRBJ2-3): KAGVTQTPRYLIKTRGQQVTLSCSPISGHRSVSWYQQTPGQGLQFLFEYFSETQRNKGNFPGRFSGRQFSNSRSEMNVSTLELGDSALYLCASSLVGDTQYFGPGTRLTVL.

A word on this clonotype: One end of the junction fails to match germline, which may point to a read error. The chain carries TRBV11-2 and TRBJ2-7; TRBD1 is a possible D gene (5 bases). The germline V gene has CDR1 SGHAT and CDR2 FQNNGV. The CDR3 runs to 15 residues. The CDR3 nucleotides are TGTGCCAGCAGCTTCGGACATACGGACGGCTACGAGCACTACTTC. Amino acids: CASSFGHTDGYEHYF.

The count of this clonotype is one. The junction shows a germline mismatch at one end, possibly a read error. This chain uses TRBV5-1 with TRBJ1-3, with 7 bases fitting TRBD1. CDR1 is SGHRS and CDR2 is YFSETQ in the germline V gene. This CDR3 comprises 16 residues. The CDR3 loop is CASSLVSGGSGDTIYF. The CDR3 DNA follows: TGCGCCAGCAGCTTGGTGTCAGGGGGATCTGGAGACACCATATATTTT.

V and J are TRBV7-9 and TRBJ2-3, with D perhaps TRBD1 (5 bases). V was trimmed by 1 base and J by 5 bases, leaving 10 bases between them. Germline-derived CDR1 and CDR2 are SEHNR and FQNEAQ (reference sequence). The CDR3 is made up of 14 amino acids. CDR3 loop: CASSLDQGKDTQYF. CDR3 nucleotides: TGTGCCAGCAGCTTAGACCAGGGAAAAGATACGCAGTATTTT.

The chain uses TRBV11-2 and TRBJ2-3, with D perhaps TRBD1 (6 bases). The ends were cut back, 1 base at V and 4 bases at J, with 18 bases in the middle. The CDR3 covers 17 residues. CDR1 SGHAT and CDR2 FQNNGV come from the germline V gene. CDR3 nucleotide sequence: TGTGCCAGCAGCTTAGGGGGGCTAACGTACGCACCAGATACGCAGTATTTT. Translating it yields CASSLGGLTYAPDTQYF.

This clonotype came up a few times. This rearrangement joins TRBV28 to TRBJ2-7, with D possibly matching TRBD1 (5 bases). CDR1 and CDR2 (germline): MDHEN, SYDVKM. Trimming took 2 bases from V and 5 from J, leaving 7 bases between them. The CDR3 loop spans 12 amino acids. This CDR3 reads CASSLPGNEQYF. The CDR3 coding sequence is TGTGCCAGCAGTTTACCAGGGAACGAGCAGTACTTC.

To note about this clonotype: A much larger clone sits a single nucleotide away, making a read error possible. The J gene is TRBJ2-3, the V gene TRBV10-2, with D maybe TRBD2 (5 bases). This CDR3 is 15 amino acids long. The germline V gene encodes CDR1 WSHSY and CDR2 SAAADI. V lost 6 bases to trimming and J lost 2 bases, with 15 bases between them. DNA of the CDR3: TGCGCCAGCAGGGAACGGCACGGACTCACAGATACGCAGTATTTT. The encoded protein is CASRERHGLTDTQYF.

The table lists this clonotype with a count of one. A read error is possible here, since a much larger clone lies one base away. The chain carries TRBV6-2 or TRBV6-3 and TRBJ2-7, with 7 bases fitting TRBD2. Germline CDR1 MNHEY, CDR2 SVGEGT. The CDR3 contains 15 residues. CDR3 nucleotide sequence: TGTGTCAGCAGTTACCGGATACACCAACTAGCGTCTACCCTCTTC. Translation gives CVSSYRIHQLASTLF.

Turning to this clonotype: An end of the junction does not agree with germline; a read error may underlie this. The V gene is TRBV11-2, the J gene TRBJ2-3, with a possible D match to TRBD1 (6 bases). The CDR3 contains 17 residues. In germline, CDR1 is SGHAT, CDR2 FQNNGV. CDR3 nucleotide sequence: TGTGTCAGCGGCTCAGTAACCGTGACAGGACGGGCAGATACGCAGTATTTT. It encodes CVSGSVTVTGRADTQYF.

The chain has TRBV12-3 or TRBV12-4 and TRBJ1-1; 9 positions agree with TRBD1. Germline trimming cut 6 bases from V and 14 bases from J; bases unmatched to any gene: 13. CDR3 length: 13 residues. CDR3 nucleotides: TGTGCCAGCAGAAGGACAGGGGACACTGAAGTCTTCTTT. Translated, it gives CASRRTGDTEVFF.

Comments on this clonotype: One end of the junction fails to match germline, which may point to a read error. The V gene is TRBV6-1, the J gene TRBJ2-1; 9 nucleotides agree with TRBD1. Germline values: CDR1 MNHNS, CDR2 SASEGT. This CDR3 region has 16 residues. The CDR3: CASRGQGHDSYDEQLF. Written as DNA, the CDR3 is TGTGCTAGCAGGGGACAGGGACACGACTCCTACGATGAGCAGCTCTTC.

This clonotype appeared many times. The chain joins TRBV4-1 to TRBJ2-1, with 11 bases aligning to TRBD2. V lost 0 bases to trimming and J lost 6 bases; unmatched junction nucleotides: 4. Germline V CDR1 and CDR2: MGHRA, YSYEKL. CDR3 length: 16 amino acids. CDR3 DNA: TGCGCCAGCAGCCAAGAGACTAGCGGGGATGTCAATGAGCAGTTCTTC. Translating it yields CASSQETSGDVNEQFF.

This clonotype was picked up a small number of times. The CDR3 end shows no conserved phenylalanine or tryptophan, and so a read error is likely. The gene calls are TRBV5-6 and TRBJ2-7; tentative D call: TRBD1 (6 bases). Germline V gene data show CDR1 as SGHDT and CDR2 as YYEEEE. V lost 0 bases and J lost 3, with 16 bases in between. This CDR3 contains 16 residues. The CDR3 coding sequence is TGTGCCAGCAGCTTGGGAGTTGCGACCAGGGGCTACGAGCAGTACCTC. Translated: CASSLGVATRGYEQYL.

As for this clonotype: Given the absence of the conserved phenylalanine or tryptophan at the CDR3 end, a read error is likely. The genes are TRBV11-2 and TRBJ2-1, with D possibly TRBD2 on 5 matching bases. The CDR3 is made up of 14 amino acids. CDR1 and CDR2 from the germline V gene are SGHAT and FQNNGV. CDR3 in amino acids: CDSCPDSRYREQFL. Here the CDR3 DNA reads TGTGACAGCTGTCCGGACTCGAGGTATAGGGAGCAGTTCCTC.

This clonotype was counted at least ten times. The rearrangement joins TRBV5-1 to TRBJ2-5; TRBD2 matches at 14 bases. This CDR3 is 16 amino acids long. CDR1 is SGHRS and CDR2 is YFSETQ in the germline V gene. J was trimmed by 4 bases and V by 3 bases; bases with no gene match: 5. The CDR3 loop reads CASSWGLAGVTETQYF. CDR3 nucleotide sequence: TGCGCCAGCAGCTGGGGACTAGCGGGAGTAACAGAGACCCAGTACTTC.

The chain recombines TRBV11-3 with TRBJ2-3, with 8 bases that match TRBD2. This CDR3 comprises 14 residues. Trimming removed 5 bases from V and 8 bases from J; junction bases left unmatched: 9. Germline CDR1 reads SGHNT; CDR2 reads YENEEA. The CDR3 DNA sequence: TGTGCCAGCAGCCTTCGGACTAGCCCAGGTACGCAGTATTTT. Protein sequence: CASSLRTSPGTQYF.

This clonotype was detected once. A read error is likely, as this CDR3 ends without the conserved phenylalanine or tryptophan. Because the CDR3's place on the DNA is in doubt, the DNA is left out and the CDR3 is given as listed by TCRdb. The J gene is TRBJ2-3, the V gene TRBV11-2; TRBD2 is taken as the D call from the table, unchecked against the DNA. The germline CDR1 and CDR2 sequences are SGHAT and FQNNGV. Including both end residues, the CDR3 is 15 amino acids long. The CDR3 region is CGSSSGLAGPDTHYY.